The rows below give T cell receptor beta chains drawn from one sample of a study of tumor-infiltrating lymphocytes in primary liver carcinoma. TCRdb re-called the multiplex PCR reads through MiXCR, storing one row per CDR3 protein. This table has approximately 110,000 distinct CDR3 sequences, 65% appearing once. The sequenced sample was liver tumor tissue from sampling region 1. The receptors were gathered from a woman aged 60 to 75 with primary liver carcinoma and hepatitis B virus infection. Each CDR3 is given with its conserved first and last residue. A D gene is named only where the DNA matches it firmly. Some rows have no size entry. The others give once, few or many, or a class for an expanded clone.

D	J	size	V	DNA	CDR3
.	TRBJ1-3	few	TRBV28	TGTGCCAGCAGCTCCAGGGGATCTGGAAACACCATATATTTT	CASSSRGSGNTIYF
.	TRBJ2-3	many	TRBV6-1	TGTGCCAGCAGTGAAATCGGCGGCACAGATACGCAGTATTTT	CASSEIGGTDTQYF
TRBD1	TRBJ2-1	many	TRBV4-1	TGCGCCAGCAGCCAAGCCACAGGGGGCTCCTACAATGAGCAGTTCTTC	CASSQATGGSYNEQFF
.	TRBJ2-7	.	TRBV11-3	TGTGCCAGCAGCCTCCGACTGAACTGCTACGATCAGTACTTC	CASSLRLNCYDQYF
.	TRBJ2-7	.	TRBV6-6	TGTGCCAGCAGCCCCCTTGGAGTAGGGGGCTACGAGCAGTACTTC	CASSPLGVGGYEQYF
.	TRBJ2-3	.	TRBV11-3	TGTGCCAGCAGCTTAGGTAGACATACTTCAGATACGCAGTATTTT	CASSLGRHTSDTQYF
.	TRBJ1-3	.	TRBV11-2	TGTGCCAGCAGCTCGGCATGGGAGGAGGGAAACACCATATATTTT	CASSSAWEEGNTIYF
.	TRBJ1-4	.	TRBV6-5	TGTGCCAGCGTCGGGACTGCGGAAAGACTGTTTTTT	CASVGTAERLFF
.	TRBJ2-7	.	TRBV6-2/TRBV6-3	TGTGTCAGCAGTTACGGGTTATACGACCAGTACTTC	CVSSYGLYDQYF
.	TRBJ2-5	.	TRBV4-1	TGCGCCAGGAGCCAAACCGTGACTAGGAATGTCCCAGAGACCCAGTACTTC	CARSQTVTRNVPETQYF
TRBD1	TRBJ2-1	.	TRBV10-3	TGTGCCATCAGTACGACAGGGTCCTACGATGAGCAGTTCTTC	CAISTTGSYDEQFF
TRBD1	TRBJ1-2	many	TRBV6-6	TGTGCCAGCAGTTATCTAGGGACAGGGGCCGCTAACTATGGCTACACCTTC	CASSYLGTGAANYGYTF
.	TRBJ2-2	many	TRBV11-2	TGTGCCAGCAGCTTCCCCCGACTACACGCGAACACCGGGGAGCTGTTTTTT	CASSFPRLHANTGELFF
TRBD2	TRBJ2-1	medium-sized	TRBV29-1	TGCAGCGTCCACCCGGCTAGCGGGACGTCCCGAAAGAGTGCGCAGTTCTTC	CSVHPASGTSRKSAQFF
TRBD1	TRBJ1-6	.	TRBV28	TGTGCCAGCAGTCCCAGGGGGTCCTATAATTCACCCCTCCACTTT	CASSPRGSYNSPLHF
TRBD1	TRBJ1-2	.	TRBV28	TGTGCCAGCAGTTTCCGGCGGGACAGGGGATCGGGTGGCTACACCTTC	CASSFRRDRGSGGYTF
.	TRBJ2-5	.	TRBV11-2	TGTGCCAGCACCTTAGAATCCAGGAGGACCCAGTACTTC	CASTLESRRTQYF
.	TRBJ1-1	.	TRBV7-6	TGTGCCAGCAGCCCGTCGGCCCCCGGGACTGAAGCTTGCTTT	CASSPSAPGTEACF
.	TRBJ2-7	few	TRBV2	TGTGCCAGCAGTGAAGCGTGGACAGCCCCCTACGAGCAGTACTTC	CASSEAWTAPYEQYF
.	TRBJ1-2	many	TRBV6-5	TGTGCCAGCAGTTACACAACTAACTATGGCTACACCTTC	CASSYTTNYGYTF
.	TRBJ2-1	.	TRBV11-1	TGTGCTAGCAGCTTCGGCGGGTACTATGAGCAGTGCTTC	CASSFGGYYEQCF
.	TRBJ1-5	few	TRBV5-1	TGCGCCAGCAGCTTGGAGTCCATGGATAGCAATCAGCCCCAGCATTTT	CASSLESMDSNQPQHF
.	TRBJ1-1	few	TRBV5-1	TGCGCCAGCAGGATAGGACCGAACACTGAAGCTTTCTTT	CASRIGPNTEAFF
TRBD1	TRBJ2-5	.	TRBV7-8	TGTGCCAGCAGCAACAGGGGTTCCCAAGAGACCCAGCACTTC	CASSNRGSQETQHF
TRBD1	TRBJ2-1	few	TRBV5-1	TGCGCCAGCGGCCGGGACAGTATATCACGAGAGCAGTTCTTC	CASGRDSISREQFF
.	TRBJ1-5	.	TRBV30	TGTGCCTGGAGCTCAGGCCTTAGCAATCAGTCCCAGCATTTT	CAWSSGLSNQSQHF
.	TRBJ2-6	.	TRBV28	TGTGCCAGCAGTTCGAGGAGCTCTGGGGCCAACGTCCTGACTTTC	CASSSRSSGANVLTF
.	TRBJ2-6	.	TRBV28	TGTGCCAGCCGAGGGGTTGCTGGGGTCAACGTCCTGACTTTC	CASRGVAGVNVLTF
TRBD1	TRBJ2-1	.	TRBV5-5	TGTGCCAGCAGCTCCCCGGACAGGCTAAGCTATGAGCAGTTCTTC	CASSSPDRLSYEQFF
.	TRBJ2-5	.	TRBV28	TGTGCCAGCAGTTCCGGGTGGGCAGGGACCCAGTACTTC	CASSSGWAGTQYF
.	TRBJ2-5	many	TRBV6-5	TGTGCCAGCGGCACCGCGGTGGGGGAGACCCAGTACTTC	CASGTAVGETQYF